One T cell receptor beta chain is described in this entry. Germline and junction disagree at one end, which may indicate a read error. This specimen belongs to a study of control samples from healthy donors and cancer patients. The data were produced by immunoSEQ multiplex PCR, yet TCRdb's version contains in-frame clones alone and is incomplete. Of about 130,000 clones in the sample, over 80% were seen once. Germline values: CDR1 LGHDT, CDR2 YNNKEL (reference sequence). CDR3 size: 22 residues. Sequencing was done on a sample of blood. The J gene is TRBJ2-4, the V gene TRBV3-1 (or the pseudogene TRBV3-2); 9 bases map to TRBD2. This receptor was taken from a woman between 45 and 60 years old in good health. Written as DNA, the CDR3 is TGTGCCAGCAGCCAAGATCAGGCTAGCGGGATTATAGGGGGGGGCGCCAAAAACGTTCAGTACTTC. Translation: CASSQDQASGIIGGGAKNVQYF.